This entry is about one T cell receptor beta chain. The data were taken from a study of shared T cell receptors in the human thymus. Assay: immunoSEQ multiplex PCR; the TCRdb copy retains only in-frame clones and omits some. The sample carries about 660,000 clones, approximately 90% recorded once. CDR3 length: 18 amino acids. V dropped 3 bases and J dropped 4; count of bases not matched to a gene: 11. The germline CDR1 and CDR2 sequences are MDHEN and SYDVKM. This same sample was also taken into another study, of human thymus T cells. That report adds: The study used thymus tissue resected during corrective heart surgery. Gene usage for V and J segments appeared biased in thymic and blood repertoires.

The receptor was isolated from a boy under two years old with a congenital heart defect. V gene TRBV28 combines with J gene TRBJ2-7; 14 nucleotides line up with TRBD2. The sample consisted of thymocytes. The DNA of the CDR3 is TGTGCCAGCAGTTTGGGGACTAGCGGGAGATTATCGGTATACGAGCAGTACTTC. As protein: CASSLGTSGRLSVYEQYF.